Listed below are T cell receptor beta chains from one sample, sequenced in a study of blood T cell repertoires in COVID-19. TCRdb's table, derived via immunoSEQ multiplex PCR, lists solely in-frame clones and lacks some. The profile shows 300,000 to 400,000 clones, about 91% of them singletons. The specimen sequenced was peripheral blood. The source is a man under 40 with COVID-19, enrolled during active disease. CDR3s leave out the opening cysteine and the closing phenylalanine or tryptophan. Rows may omit the clone size; those that give it use once, few, many or a size class.

v_gene	abundance	j_gene	CDR3aa
TRBV3-1/TRBV3-2	once	TRBJ1-1	ASRDVVGQGANTEAF
TRBV3-1/TRBV3-2	NA	TRBJ2-3	ASSRSRRGGTDTQY
TRBV28	NA	TRBJ2-4	ASGGQGRGKNIQY
TRBV4-3	NA	TRBJ2-2	ASSLDRVGDTGELF
TRBV27	NA	TRBJ1-2	ASSFRGNYGYT
TRBV9	NA	TRBJ2-5	ASSATLAGGLETQY
TRBV10-3	NA	TRBJ2-7	AISDGTSGTIYEQY
TRBV7-9	NA	TRBJ1-2	ASSPGQYFNYGYT
TRBV10-3	NA	TRBJ2-7	AIRAERYEQY
TRBV19	NA	TRBJ2-7	ASSPSGESSYEQY
TRBV19	NA	TRBJ1-1	ASSIAGGGLAEAF
TRBV4-3	NA	TRBJ1-2	ASSSEAGGRNLYGYT
TRBV5-5	NA	TRBJ2-5	ASSSGGTQY
TRBV7-3	NA	TRBJ2-1	ASSNRLAGENEQF
TRBV21-1	NA	TRBJ2-7	ASSKAQGNEQY
TRBV11-2	NA	TRBJ2-3	ASSLGGTDTQY
TRBV9	NA	TRBJ2-3	ASSYRGPDTQY
TRBV9	NA	TRBJ2-1	ASSPSVGLAGDNEQF
TRBV18	NA	TRBJ2-1	ASSHPGTSFPGVEQF
TRBV4-2	few	TRBJ1-3	ASSQDGWTGNTIY
TRBV7-2	once	TRBJ1-2	ASSPDRGRGGYT
TRBV7-2	NA	TRBJ1-6	ASSSSPTLYNSPLH
TRBV6-5	NA	TRBJ1-1	ASSYRPQGNTEAF
TRBV30	NA	TRBJ2-7	AWSAIRTGISEQY
TRBV27	once	TRBJ1-2	ASTATGAAGYT
TRBV5-6	NA	TRBJ1-4	ASSIPGQDIRGEKLF
TRBV7-9	NA	TRBJ2-1	ASSHMLAGKSSYNEQF
TRBV7-2	NA	TRBJ2-5	ASSFLQGAGETQY
TRBV11-3	NA	TRBJ2-1	ASSTAGGQGKYNEQF
TRBV7-2	NA	TRBJ2-1	ASSHRDRDNEQF
TRBV5-6	NA	TRBJ2-3	ASSQTTGGDTQY
TRBV5-6	NA	TRBJ2-7	ASSFPGDYEQY
TRBV5-1	NA	TRBJ1-2	ASSLVGTGEGGGYT
TRBV9	NA	TRBJ2-3	ASSVEGSGRETGTDTQY
TRBV6-5	NA	TRBJ2-4	ASKVEPGGNIQY
TRBV19	NA	TRBJ2-2	ASRVRGANTGELF
TRBV18	once	TRBJ2-5	ASSEVGVETQY
TRBV3-1/TRBV3-2	NA	TRBJ2-7	ASSHQIGGHHEQY
TRBV28	NA	TRBJ1-1	ASSPNLRTEAF
TRBV9	NA	TRBJ2-3	ASSVGVLADTQY
TRBV7-2	few	TRBJ1-3	ASSFGDRGGHSGNTIY
TRBV10-3	NA	TRBJ2-1	AISEFGRYYNEQF
TRBV7-9	NA	TRBJ1-4	ASSTPRTATNEKLF
TRBV28	NA	TRBJ2-7	ASSSGGRSYEQY
TRBV2	once	TRBJ2-3	ASSAGKTGTDTQY
TRBV4-3	NA	TRBJ2-3	ASSQVGGLGADTQY
TRBV5-1	NA	TRBJ2-7	ASSLASTVFSYEQY
TRBV28	NA	TRBJ1-4	ASTQGGARANEKLF
TRBV3-1/TRBV3-2	NA	TRBJ2-1	ASSQLTERKQF
TRBV4-2	NA	TRBJ1-2	ASSQETLGGGYGYT
TRBV28	NA	TRBJ2-7	ASSLQRSFTYEQY
TRBV19	NA	TRBJ2-2	ASSLSGELF
TRBV24-1	NA	TRBJ2-7	ATSDPSPRTGLHEQY